These 10 T cell receptor beta chains came from one sample sequenced in a study of blood T cell repertoires in COVID-19. Clones were sequenced by immunoSEQ multiplex PCR, and TCRdb holds only the in-frame ones, with some missing. In the table there are 130,000 to 150,000 clones, approximately 86% of which are singletons. Sequencing input: peripheral blood. These receptors were obtained from a woman aged 40 to 50 with active or convalescent COVID-19.

This clone was found a few times. The chain employs TRBV6-1 and TRBJ2-3, with TRBD2 matching 9 bases. Trimming cost V 0 bases and J 4 bases; bases outside gene matches: 2. The CDR3 totals 15 residues. CDR1 MNHNS and CDR2 SASEGT come from the germline V gene. The CDR3 loop is CASSEAAGGPDTQYF. CDR3 coding DNA: TGTGCCAGCAGTGAAGCGGCGGGGGGGCCAGATACGCAGTATTTT.

This clone was counted a single time. The chain recombines TRBV5-6 with TRBJ2-3, with 10 bases that match TRBD2. The germline V gene has CDR1 SGHDT and CDR2 YYEEEE. V gave up 1 base and J gave up 5 bases; unmatched junction bases: 10. The CDR3 consists of 17 residues. The CDR3 DNA reads as TGTGCCAGCAGCTTGAGGTGGCTAGCGGGAGTCCAAGATACGCAGTATTTT. Amino acid sequence: CASSLRWLAGVQDTQYF.

The V and J genes are TRBV11-1 and TRBJ2-3; weak D call: TRBD2 (6 bases). The V end was cut by 5 bases, the J end by 0 bases, with 12 bases between. The CDR3 extends over 15 amino acids. CDR1 and CDR2 from the germline V gene are SGHAT and FQDESV (reference sequence). The CDR3 coding sequence is TGTGCCAGCAGCCCGGGAGCGACCAGCACAGATACGCAGTATTTT. It is translated as CASSPGATSTDTQYF.

The chain has TRBV18 and TRBJ2-5; no reliable D call. This CDR3 comprises 11 residues. The V end was cut by 6 bases, the J end by 3 bases, with 5 bases between. Looked up from germline, CDR1 is KGHSH and CDR2 is LQKENI. The CDR3: CASSSEETQYF. The CDR3 nucleotides read TGTGCCAGCTCCTCGGAAGAGACCCAGTACTTC.

The chain recombines TRBV11-2 with TRBJ2-7, with D possibly matching TRBD2 (6 bases). The V gene's germline CDR1 is SGHAT and CDR2 FQNNGV. This CDR3 spans 15 amino acids. Between the trimmed V and J ends, which lost 1 base and 7 bases, there was a span of 17 bases. The CDR3 DNA follows: TGTGCCAGCAGCTTAGCGCGGGGAACCCTGGGGGAGCAGTACTTC. Translation: CASSLARGTLGEQYF. The full variable domain, rest sourced from reference TRBV11-2 and TRBJ2-7, is EAGVAQSPRYKIIEKRQSVAFWCNPISGHATLYWYQQILGQGPKLLIQFQNNGVVDDSQLPKDRFSAERLKGVDSTLKIQPAKLEDSAVYLCASSLARGTLGEQYFGPGTRLTVT.

The CDR3 reads CASTHPGQVSSALHF. CDR3 coding DNA: TGTGCCAGCACCCACCCGGGACAGGTTAGTTCGGCCCTCCACTTT. J is TRBJ1-6 and V is TRBV6-4, with TRBD1 matching 8 bases. This CDR3 spans 15 amino acids. Germline lookup yields CDR1 MRHNA and CDR2 SNTAGT. The junction had 16 bases not matched to a gene; V was cut back by 7 bases and J by 14 bases.

The chain is built from TRBV4-3 and TRBJ1-4; the D is unclear. This CDR3 has 17 residues. Germline CDR1 reads LGHNA; CDR2 reads YSLEER. Between the trimmed V and J ends, which lost 1 base and 0 bases, there was a span of 12 bases. CDR3 DNA: TGCGCCAGCAGCCAAGGGGCAAGGCTCGCAACTAATGAAAAACTGTTTTTT. Its protein is CASSQGARLATNEKLFF.

V gene TRBV4-1 combines with J gene TRBJ2-1; TRBD2 aligns across 7 bases. Germline loops: CDR1 MGHRA, CDR2 YSYEKL. Germline trimming cut 0 bases from V and 5 bases from J; bases unmatched to any gene: 7. The CDR3 has 16 residues. The CDR3 protein is CASSQELAGVDNEQFF. CDR3 in DNA: TGCGCCAGCAGCCAAGAACTGGCGGGGGTGGACAATGAGCAGTTCTTC.

The chain has TRBV5-1 and TRBJ1-1; 9 bases line up with TRBD1. The CDR3 contains 14 residues. The germline V gene has CDR1 SGHRS and CDR2 YFSETQ. J gave up 4 bases and V 4 bases, and 5 bases lay outside the gene matches. CDR3 amino acids: CASSLGQGATEAFF. As DNA, the CDR3 is TGCGCCAGCAGCCTGGGACAGGGAGCCACTGAAGCTTTCTTT. The variable domain in full, completed from reference TRBV5-1 and TRBJ1-1, reads KAGVTQTPRYLIKTRGQQVTLSCSPISGHRSVSWYQQTPGQGLQFLFEYFSETQRNKGNFPGRFSGRQFSNSRSEMNVSTLELGDSALYLCASSLGQGATEAFFGQGTRLTVV.

V gene TRBV21-1 combines with J gene TRBJ1-1; the table's D call of TRBD1 was not tested on the DNA. TRBV21-1 is classified as a pseudogene. This CDR3 is 16 amino acids long. CDR3 sequence (DNA): TGTGCCAGCAGCAAAGGAAGGGGCTCTAAGAACACTGAAGCTTTCTTT. Protein product: CASSKGRGSKNTEAFF.